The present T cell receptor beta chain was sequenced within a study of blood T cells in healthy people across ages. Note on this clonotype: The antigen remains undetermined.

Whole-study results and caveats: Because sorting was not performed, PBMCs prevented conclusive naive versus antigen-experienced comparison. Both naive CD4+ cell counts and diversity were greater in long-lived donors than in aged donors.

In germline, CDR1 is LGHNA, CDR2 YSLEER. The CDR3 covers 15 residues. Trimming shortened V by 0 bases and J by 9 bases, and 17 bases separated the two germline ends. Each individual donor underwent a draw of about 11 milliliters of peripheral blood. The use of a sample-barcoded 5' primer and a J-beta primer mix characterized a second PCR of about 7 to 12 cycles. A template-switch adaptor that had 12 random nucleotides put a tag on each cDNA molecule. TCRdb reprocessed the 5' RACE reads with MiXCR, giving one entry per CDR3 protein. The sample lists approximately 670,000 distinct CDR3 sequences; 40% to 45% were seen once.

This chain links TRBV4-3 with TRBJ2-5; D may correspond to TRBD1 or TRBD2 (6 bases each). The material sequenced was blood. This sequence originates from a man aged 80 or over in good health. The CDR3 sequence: CASSQEILTRGAQYF. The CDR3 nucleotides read TGCGCCAGCAGCCAAGAAATTCTCACTAGGGGGGCCCAGTACTTC.